The 28 T cell receptor beta chains below come from one sample, sequenced in a study of blood T cell repertoires in COVID-19. Measured with immunoSEQ multiplex PCR; TCRdb has only the in-frame clones, and not every one. The table records about 200,000 clones, approximately 82% of them present only once. Material for sequencing was PBMCs or T cells enriched from blood (not recorded which). The receptors were sampled from a woman aged 55 to 70 with acute COVID-19.

The chain employs TRBV13 and TRBJ2-7; 12 bases match TRBD2. CDR1 and CDR2 from the germline V gene are PRHDT and FYEKMQ (reference sequence). This CDR3 region has 14 residues. Trimming at V came to 3 bases and at J to 4 bases, leaving 1 base not matched to a gene. The CDR3 nucleotides are TGTGCCAGCAGCTTGACTAGCGGGAGTTACGAGCAGTACTTC. It is translated as CASSLTSGSYEQYF.

The rearrangement links TRBV30 to TRBJ2-2, with 7 bases aligning to TRBD2. The junction had 9 bases not matched to a gene; V was cut back by 4 bases and J by 7 bases. Germline V CDR1 and CDR2: GTSNPN, SVGIG (reference sequence). The CDR3 consists of 14 residues. The CDR3 sequence is CAWMSGVWVGELFF. The CDR3 DNA sequence: TGTGCCTGGATGAGCGGGGTATGGGTCGGGGAGCTGTTTTTT.

This clone was counted a few times. The chain uses TRBV13 and TRBJ1-6; the D gene is possibly TRBD1 (5 bases). CDR1 and CDR2 from the germline V gene are PRHDT and FYEKMQ (reference sequence). The CDR3 consists of 16 residues. The ends were cut back, 3 bases at V and 8 bases at J, with 17 bases in the middle. CDR3 protein: CASSLYSGTTDSPLHF. Written as DNA, the CDR3 is TGTGCCAGCAGCTTGTACTCAGGGACTACGGATTCACCCCTCCACTTT.

The chain combines TRBV12-3 or TRBV12-4 with TRBJ1-1; 8 nucleotides align to TRBD1. V shed 8 bases and J 8 bases; nucleotides not matched to a gene: 7. This CDR3 region has 12 residues. CDR3 in amino acids: CASDPGQGEAFF. The CDR3 DNA sequence: TGTGCCAGCGATCCAGGACAGGGAGAAGCTTTCTTT.

This chain joins TRBV19 and TRBJ2-2; D is possibly TRBD2 (6 bases). Trimming removed 3 bases from V and 1 base from J, with 12 bases in between. CDR3 length: 16 residues. Germline-derived CDR1 and CDR2 are LNHDA and SQIVND (reference sequence). The CDR3 loop reads CASSIGLARNTGELFF. For the CDR3, the DNA is TGTGCCAGTAGTATCGGTCTAGCGAGGAACACCGGGGAGCTGTTTTTT.

The chain is built from TRBV19 and TRBJ1-6; 8 bases are a match to TRBD1. CDR1 and CDR2 from the germline V gene are LNHDA and SQIVND (reference sequence). The CDR3 covers 16 residues. Germline trimming cut 1 base from V and 7 bases from J; bases unmatched to any gene: 6. The CDR3 DNA reads as TGTGCCAGTAGTATAGGCAGGGGGCGGAACAATTCACCCCTCCACTTT. As protein: CASSIGRGRNNSPLHF.

This clone was recorded once. The chain couples TRBV6-4 to TRBJ1-6; 7 bases are a match to TRBD1. The J segment lost 6 bases and the V segment lost 6 bases, leaving 8 bases of the junction unmatched. This CDR3 has 15 amino acids. CDR1 is MRHNA, CDR2 SNTAGT, per germline. CDR3 sequence: CASREQGSGNSPLHF. CDR3 sequence (DNA): TGTGCCAGCAGGGAACAGGGGAGTGGTAATTCACCCCTCCACTTT.

This chain links TRBV10-3 with TRBJ1-6; 7 nucleotides agree with TRBD1. The V segment lost 6 bases and the J segment 10 bases; nucleotides outside the gene matches: 6. Germline lookup yields CDR1 ENHRY and CDR2 SYGVKD. The length of the CDR3 is 13 residues. In nucleotides, the CDR3 is TGTGCCATCAGAGGGGGCGCAAACTCACCCCTCCACTTT. Encoded protein: CAIRGGANSPLHF.

The chain recombines TRBV4-3 with TRBJ2-4; D might be TRBD1 (6 bases). Trimming left V 1 base short and J 6 bases short, with 7 bases between. This CDR3 spans 13 amino acids. Germline V gene sequence: CDR1 LGHNA, CDR2 YSLEER. The CDR3 coding sequence is TGCGCCAGCAGCCAAGTAGGGGGAAACATTCAGTACTTC. Translated, it gives CASSQVGGNIQYF.

The rearrangement joins TRBV2 to TRBJ2-7; 11 bases line up with TRBD1. Germline V gene data show CDR1 as SNHLY and CDR2 as FYNNEI. The CDR3 has 13 amino acids. With 10 bases clipped from V and 7 bases from J, the junction kept 9 bases outside the gene matches. The CDR3 DNA reads as TGTGCCATCCTAGGGACAGGGGGGAAAGAGCAGTACTTC. It specifies CAILGTGGKEQYF.

The sample holds a few counts of this clone. The J gene is TRBJ2-7, the V gene TRBV4-2, with D maybe TRBD2 (5 bases). V was pared by 4 bases and J by 1 base, with 11 bases between. CDR1 is LGHNA and CDR2 is YNFKEQ in the germline V gene. This CDR3 is built from 14 residues. CDR3 coding DNA: TGTGCCAGCAGCCTAGGTAGCGAGTCCTACGAGCAGTACTTC. Amino acid sequence: CASSLGSESYEQYF.

V and J are TRBV3-1 (or the pseudogene TRBV3-2) and TRBJ1-5; possibly TRBD1 for D (6 bases). Germline V gene data show CDR1 as LGHDT and CDR2 as YNNKEL (reference sequence). This CDR3 is 14 amino acids long. V lost 2 bases to trimming and J lost 9 bases, with 14 bases between them. The CDR3: CASSQNREFAPQHF. The CDR3 DNA reads TGTGCCAGCAGCCAAAACAGGGAGTTTGCGCCCCAGCATTTT.

This chain uses TRBV5-4 with TRBJ2-1; 8 nucleotides align to TRBD2. This CDR3 has 16 amino acids. V trimming: 1 base; J trimming: 2 bases; junction bases outside the gene matches: 5. Germline values: CDR1 SGHNT, CDR2 YYREEE (reference sequence). CDR3 bases: TGTGCCAGCAGCTTGTCGGCCGGGAGGGCCTACAATGAGCAGTTCTTC. The encoded protein is CASSLSAGRAYNEQFF.

This clone was seen a handful of times. The rearrangement joins TRBV19 to TRBJ1-4; 8 bases are shared with TRBD1. The V gene end was trimmed by 8 bases and the J gene end by 5 bases; junction bases not matched to a gene: 13. CDR3 size: 16 residues. CDR1 LNHDA and CDR2 SQIVND come from the germline V gene (reference sequence). This CDR3 is CASQAPRTGQNEKLFF. The CDR3 DNA reads TGTGCCAGTCAAGCCCCAAGGACAGGGCAGAATGAAAAACTGTTTTTT.

The chain carries TRBV2 and TRBJ2-7; 8 nucleotides align to TRBD2. The length of the CDR3 is 17 residues. With V trimmed by 8 bases and J by 7 bases, 22 bases remained unmatched. Per germline, CDR1 SNHLY and CDR2 FYNNEI. The CDR3 DNA follows: TGTGCCAGCGGGTACGAGAATGCAGGGGTCTCGGGAGGGGAGCAGTACGTC. Its protein is CASGYENAGVSGGEQYV.

The V call is TRBV5-1, the J call TRBJ2-3, with D hard to call. The CDR3 length is 12 residues. The V and J ends lost 3 bases and 0 bases respectively, with 2 bases between them. CDR1 is SGHRS, CDR2 YFSETQ, per germline. The CDR3 loop reads CASSSSTDTQYF. The CDR3 nucleotides are TGCGCCAGCAGCTCTAGCACAGATACGCAGTATTTT. Complete variable domain (other parts from reference TRBV5-1 and TRBJ2-3): KAGVTQTPRYLIKTRGQQVTLSCSPISGHRSVSWYQQTPGQGLQFLFEYFSETQRNKGNFPGRFSGRQFSNSRSEMNVSTLELGDSALYLCASSSSTDTQYFGPGTRLTVL.

The V call is TRBV20-1, the J call TRBJ2-7; 8 nucleotides match TRBD1. CDR1 DFQATT and CDR2 SNEGSKA come from the germline V gene (reference sequence). The V segment lost 3 bases and the J segment 3 bases; nucleotides outside the gene matches: 1. CDR3 size: 12 residues. The CDR3 reads CSASDRGYEQYF. CDR3 DNA sequence: TGCAGTGCTAGTGACAGGGGCTACGAGCAGTACTTC.

The DNA for the CDR3 is TGTGCCAGCAGCTTAAGGGCCGAACTAGGAACTAATGAAAAACTGTTTTTT. Amino acids: CASSLRAELGTNEKLFF. The J gene is TRBJ1-4, the V gene TRBV13, with D hard to call. Between the trimmed V and J ends, which lost 2 bases and 1 base, there was a span of 14 bases. CDR1 and CDR2 (germline): PRHDT, FYEKMQ (reference sequence). CDR3 length: 17 amino acids.

The chain has TRBV2 and TRBJ1-1; weak D call: TRBD1 (6 bases). Germline CDR1 SNHLY, CDR2 FYNNEI. The CDR3 covers 13 residues. The germline V and J ends were trimmed by 8 bases and 4 bases, with 14 bases remaining between them. CDR3 amino acids: CASWGRLATEAFF. The CDR3 DNA sequence: TGTGCCAGCTGGGGGCGGTTAGCCACTGAAGCTTTCTTT.

In DNA, the CDR3 is TGCAGCGTTGCTGGCAGCGGGGGGGACAATGAGCAGTTCTTC. Translating gives CSVAGSGGDNEQFF. This chain connects TRBV29-1 to TRBJ2-1; TRBD2 matches 10 bases. The CDR3 runs 14 residues. V shed 4 bases, J shed 5 bases, and the junction held 5 bases outside the gene matches. Germline-derived CDR1 and CDR2 are SQVTM and ANQGSEA.

CDR3 region: CASSLLGVGDTQYF. The CDR3 DNA is TGTGCCAGCAGCTTATTAGGAGTCGGCGATACGCAGTATTTT. The chain joins TRBV7-8 to TRBJ2-3; D remains ambiguous. Germline V gene data show CDR1 as SGHVS and CDR2 as FQNEAQ. V lost 2 bases and J 6 bases, leaving 12 bases between the germline ends. CDR3 length: 14 residues.

CDR3 DNA sequence: TGCGCCAGCAGCTTGGCTCCTAGCGGCTTCACAGATACGCAGTATTTT. Its protein product is CASSLAPSGFTDTQYF. The chain combines TRBV5-1 with TRBJ2-3, with 7 bases lining up with TRBD2. This CDR3 region has 16 residues. The germline gives CDR1 SGHRS, CDR2 YFSETQ. J lost 2 bases, V lost 0 bases, and 6 bases had no gene match.

V and J are TRBV19 and TRBJ2-4, with 8 bases lining up with TRBD1. The CDR3 runs to 14 residues. Germline V gene lookup returns CDR1 LNHDA and CDR2 SQIVND (reference sequence). V dropped 5 bases and J dropped 9; count of bases not matched to a gene: 9. In DNA form, the CDR3 reads TGTGCCAGTAGTGGGGACAGGTTCTTTGGCATTCAGTACTTC. Protein product: CASSGDRFFGIQYF.

V usage is TRBV11-3 and J usage is TRBJ2-2; 12 bases align to TRBD2. The ends lost 3 bases at V and 6 bases at J; junction bases unmatched: 5. Per germline, CDR1 SGHNT and CDR2 YENEEA. The CDR3 runs to 16 residues. CDR3 sequence reads: CASSLRLAGVAGELFF. As DNA, the CDR3 is TGTGCCAGCAGCTTGAGACTAGCGGGAGTGGCCGGGGAGCTGTTTTTT.

The chain links TRBV2 to TRBJ1-1, with D possibly matching TRBD1 (5 bases). The CDR3 has 14 residues. Trimming shortened V by 4 bases and J by 2 bases, and 11 bases separated the two germline ends. Germline V lookup: CDR1 SNHLY, CDR2 FYNNEI. The CDR3 is CASSAGRVNTEAFF. DNA of the CDR3: TGTGCCAGCAGTGCGGGCAGGGTAAACACTGAAGCTTTCTTT.

This clone was recorded only once. The CDR3 DNA follows: TGTGCCAGCAGTTTATTGACAGGGGGGCTGGAGACCCAGTACTTC. Translated: CASSLLTGGLETQYF. The V and J genes are TRBV11-2 and TRBJ2-5; 9 bases map to TRBD1. Germline CDR1 and CDR2: SGHAT and FQNNGV. With 6 bases clipped from V and 5 bases from J, the junction kept 10 bases outside the gene matches. CDR3 length: 15 residues.

The chain joins TRBV12-3 or TRBV12-4 to TRBJ1-2; unclear D gene. V was clipped by 8 bases and J by 4 bases, with 11 bases between them. This CDR3 spans 12 amino acids. The CDR3 sequence: CASFDITYGYTF. The CDR3 DNA reads as TGTGCCAGCTTCGACATCACCTATGGCTACACCTTC.

This clone showed up just a few times. V is TRBV7-9 and J is TRBJ1-6; TRBD1 might be the D (6 bases). V lost 6 bases and J lost 6, with 21 bases in between. CDR3 length equals 17 residues. Germline-derived CDR1 and CDR2 are SEHNR and FQNEAQ (reference sequence). The CDR3 coding sequence is TGTGCCAGCAGGGGGACATCCCTAAGCGCTCGTAATTCACCCCTCCACTTT. Protein: CASRGTSLSARNSPLHF.